The rows below give T cell receptor beta chains drawn from one sample of a study of naive and memory T cell subsets. A single record per CDR3 protein comes from TCRdb applying MiXCR to the UMI-ligation and nested PCR reads. The data contain some 110,000 distinct CDR3 sequences, around 13% of them singletons. The source material was naive CD8+ T cells from blood. The receptors were gathered from a human donor in good health. Both conserved end residues are trimmed from each CDR3.

CDR3aa: ASSRRGGIGNSGNTIY; j_gene: TRBJ1-3; v_gene: TRBV11-2
CDR3aa: ASSWLTGTRETQY; j_gene: TRBJ2-5; v_gene: TRBV28
CDR3aa: ASSYMGTKKRSPLH; j_gene: TRBJ1-6; v_gene: TRBV6-2/TRBV6-3
CDR3aa: AAVNKAGGLYNEQF; j_gene: TRBJ2-1; v_gene: TRBV6-2/TRBV6-3
CDR3aa: ASSFPQGHGDTPHYEQY; j_gene: TRBJ2-7; v_gene: TRBV7-9
CDR3aa: ASSWEKVVDNEQF; j_gene: TRBJ2-1; v_gene: TRBV7-8
CDR3aa: ASSWLAGGTGNEQF; j_gene: TRBJ2-1; v_gene: TRBV19
CDR3aa: SPLIGGGTEAF; j_gene: TRBJ1-1; v_gene: TRBV29-1
CDR3aa: ASSFGLAGGYTDTQY; j_gene: TRBJ2-3; v_gene: TRBV7-2
CDR3aa: ASSLGGREQY; j_gene: TRBJ2-7; v_gene: TRBV11-2
CDR3aa: ASSQARGNYGYT; j_gene: TRBJ1-2; v_gene: TRBV4-1
CDR3aa: ASSYRGGATYEQY; j_gene: TRBJ2-7; v_gene: TRBV7-8
CDR3aa: SALVGDRGGVEQY; j_gene: TRBJ2-7; v_gene: TRBV20-1
CDR3aa: ASSWKGLAGDTQY; j_gene: TRBJ2-3; v_gene: TRBV27
CDR3aa: ASSPPDSLYNEQF; j_gene: TRBJ2-1; v_gene: TRBV21-1
CDR3aa: ASSVIRGGDEQF; j_gene: TRBJ2-1; v_gene: TRBV27
CDR3aa: SATEREGLSVTQY; j_gene: TRBJ2-3; v_gene: TRBV20-1
CDR3aa: ASSLGGLLTGELF; j_gene: TRBJ2-2; v_gene: TRBV12-3/TRBV12-4
CDR3aa: ASSYSRPAYEQY; j_gene: TRBJ2-7; v_gene: TRBV6-7
CDR3aa: ASSLISVGDEQY; j_gene: TRBJ2-7; v_gene: TRBV7-2
CDR3aa: ASSPGLRTDTQY; j_gene: TRBJ2-3; v_gene: TRBV28
CDR3aa: ASSSTSWGWADTQY; j_gene: TRBJ2-3; v_gene: TRBV7-8
CDR3aa: ASSQGGLGVWGTGELF; j_gene: TRBJ2-2; v_gene: TRBV4-2
CDR3aa: ASSLGYSGADEQF; j_gene: TRBJ2-1; v_gene: TRBV7-2
CDR3aa: ASSQRGQAEQY; j_gene: TRBJ2-7; v_gene: TRBV14
CDR3aa: SARSGWSYEQY; j_gene: TRBJ2-7; v_gene: TRBV20-1
CDR3aa: ASSLAGQGDEKLF; j_gene: TRBJ1-4; v_gene: TRBV7-9
CDR3aa: ASSFGWIETQY; j_gene: TRBJ2-5; v_gene: TRBV12-3/TRBV12-4
CDR3aa: ATSSRRADTQY; j_gene: TRBJ2-3; v_gene: TRBV15
CDR3aa: ASSQDRVRETNTGELF; j_gene: TRBJ2-2; v_gene: TRBV14
CDR3aa: ASSQDRRAQYNEQF; j_gene: TRBJ2-1; v_gene: TRBV4-3
CDR3aa: ASSQVGDNEQF; j_gene: TRBJ2-1; v_gene: TRBV5-4
CDR3aa: ASSLEASGTYEQY; j_gene: TRBJ2-7; v_gene: TRBV7-9
CDR3aa: ASSLRGQPQH; j_gene: TRBJ1-5; v_gene: TRBV12-3/TRBV12-4
CDR3aa: ASMMRGLAGGEQY; j_gene: TRBJ2-7; v_gene: TRBV27
CDR3aa: SVEEPTSPLTGRTYGYT; j_gene: TRBJ1-2; v_gene: TRBV29-1
CDR3aa: SVEEAGVFSYEQY; j_gene: TRBJ2-7; v_gene: TRBV29-1
CDR3aa: ASSVDRLAGAEQY; j_gene: TRBJ2-7; v_gene: TRBV9
CDR3aa: ASSLSGRQSYGYT; j_gene: TRBJ1-2; v_gene: TRBV12-3/TRBV12-4
CDR3aa: ATSSGYNEQF; j_gene: TRBJ2-1; v_gene: TRBV15
CDR3aa: ASSHGDSSYNEQF; j_gene: TRBJ2-1; v_gene: TRBV4-3
CDR3aa: AWSVGDGYT; j_gene: TRBJ1-2; v_gene: TRBV30
CDR3aa: ASSQGWAGGSYNEQF; j_gene: TRBJ2-1; v_gene: TRBV4-3
CDR3aa: ASSESPAGGSYEQY; j_gene: TRBJ2-7; v_gene: TRBV6-1
CDR3aa: SARTTGELF; j_gene: TRBJ2-2; v_gene: TRBV20-1
CDR3aa: SASRGGNTIY; j_gene: TRBJ1-3; v_gene: TRBV20-1
CDR3aa: ASSTVTDYSNQPQH; j_gene: TRBJ1-5; v_gene: TRBV25-1
CDR3aa: ASSFGLAGWGDTQY; j_gene: TRBJ2-3; v_gene: TRBV27
CDR3aa: ASSQTGTDGNTIY; j_gene: TRBJ1-3; v_gene: TRBV11-3
CDR3aa: ASSQEPGWPQH; j_gene: TRBJ1-5; v_gene: TRBV14
CDR3aa: ASSPREGPYEQY; j_gene: TRBJ2-7; v_gene: TRBV7-9
CDR3aa: ASSPRRQKGSSSSYNEQF; j_gene: TRBJ2-1; v_gene: TRBV11-3
CDR3aa: ASSYLLGTGGNEQF; j_gene: TRBJ2-1; v_gene: TRBV6-6